A selection of T cell receptor beta chains follows, all from one sample in a study of blood T cell repertoires in COVID-19. Only in-frame clones appear in the TCRdb table, and some are missing; sequencing was by immunoSEQ multiplex PCR. The table lists 100,000 or so clones, approximately 86% of them singletons. Sequenced sample: peripheral blood. These receptors were obtained from a man aged 70-80 years with active or convalescent COVID-19. Both conserved end residues are part of each CDR3. A D gene is named only where the DNA matches it firmly. Expanded clones are given a class, and other clones once, few, many or no size at all.

V gene,clone size,D gene,J gene,CDR3 DNA,CDR3 protein
TRBV19,-,-,TRBJ2-2,TGTGCCAGTATTAACTCCGCGGGGGCGCGGGGCACCGGGGAGCTGTTTTTT,CASINSAGARGTGELFF
TRBV30,-,-,TRBJ1-5,TGTGCCTGGACCCTCCCGGGTGCTGATAGCAATCAGCCCCAGCATTTT,CAWTLPGADSNQPQHF
TRBV9,once,TRBD2,TRBJ2-1,TGTGCCAGCAGCGTCACAGCGGGGAGTTACAATGAGCAGTTCTTC,CASSVTAGSYNEQFF
TRBV9,many,-,TRBJ2-1,TGTGCCAGCAGCGTAGAAGGAGCCCTCTTTGATGAGCAGTTCTTC,CASSVEGALFDEQFF
TRBV7-2,once,TRBD1,TRBJ2-7,TGTGCCAGCAGCTTTCAACAGGGGGCGCACGGGCAGTACTTC,CASSFQQGAHGQYF
TRBV5-1,-,TRBD2,TRBJ2-1,TGCGCCAGCAGCTCGGGGGTAGCGGGCGGGGATGAGCAGTTCTTC,CASSSGVAGGDEQFF
TRBV19,few,-,TRBJ1-1,TGTGCCAGTAGTCCCCGCTACCCTGAAGCTTTCTTT,CASSPRYPEAFF
TRBV1,-,-,TRBJ2-3,TGCACCAGCAGCCTCCGTCTCTGGCCCAGCACAGATACGCAGTATTTT,CTSSLRLWPSTDTQYF
TRBV18,-,TRBD1,TRBJ2-7,TGTGCCAGCTCGCCCCGGGACAGGGGAGAGCAGTACTTC,CASSPRDRGEQYF
TRBV2,-,-,TRBJ2-5,TGTGCCAGCAGTGACCGGGGTCGGGAGACCCAGTACTTC,CASSDRGRETQYF
TRBV5-5,few,TRBD2,TRBJ2-5,TGTGCCAGCAGCTTCACTAGCGGGGGAGGAGAGACCCAGTACTTC,CASSFTSGGGETQYF
TRBV7-9,-,TRBD1,TRBJ1-2,TGTGCCAGTGGGACAGGGCTCTATGGCTACACCTTC,CASGTGLYGYTF
TRBV4-1,-,-,TRBJ2-1,TGCGCCAGCAGCCAAGAAGGGGGGGTGGCGCACAATGAGCAGTTCTTC,CASSQEGGVAHNEQFF
TRBV27,-,TRBD1,TRBJ2-1,TGTGCCAGCAGTTCCGGACAGGGTTACAATGAGCAGTTCTTC,CASSSGQGYNEQFF
TRBV3-1/TRBV3-2,-,-,TRBJ2-7,TGTGCCAGCAGCCAAGCAACAACCTACGAGCAGTACTTC,CASSQATTYEQYF
TRBV3-1/TRBV3-2,-,-,TRBJ2-4,TGTGCCAGCAGCCAAGATTTAGGGGGGGCGATAATGGCCAAAAACATTCAGTACTTC,CASSQDLGGAIMAKNIQYF
TRBV12-3/TRBV12-4,-,-,TRBJ2-2,TGTGCCAGCAGTTTCAGGGGAACCGGGGAGCTGTTTTTT,CASSFRGTGELFF
TRBV24-1,-,TRBD1,TRBJ2-3,TGTGCCACCAGTGTGGGGCAGGGGGCCTCAGATACGCAGTATTTT,CATSVGQGASDTQYF
TRBV7-8,-,TRBD1,TRBJ1-1,TGTGCCAGCAGCTCGTTTACAGGGGTTACTGAAGCTTTCTTT,CASSSFTGVTEAFF
TRBV11-2,-,-,TRBJ2-7,TGTGCCAGCAGCCACCAATCCCTCGGACAGAAGTACTACGAGCAGTACTTC,CASSHQSLGQKYYEQYF